The rows below give T cell receptor beta chains drawn from one sample of a study of blood T cells in healthy people across ages. TCRdb called the 5' RACE reads again in MiXCR, with one record for every CDR3 protein. The data hold more than 1,400,000 distinct CDR3 sequences, with about 40% observed a single time. Sequencing was carried out using blood. The receptors stem from a woman aged 18 to 35 in good health. Both conserved end residues are part of each CDR3. Fields, in order: D gene, J gene, V gene, clone size, CDR3 DNA, CDR3 protein. D genes are given only for firm matches. Size is stated for part of the rows, as once, few or many counts, or as a class when the clone is expanded.

TRBD1 | TRBJ2-3 | TRBV29-1 | few | TGCAGCGCGCTCAGGGGGACAGGGAACTCAGATACGCAGTATTTT | CSALRGTGNSDTQYF
- | TRBJ2-5 | TRBV29-1 | few | TGCAGCGTACCGGCAGGGCCGGAGACCCAGTACTTC | CSVPAGPETQYF
TRBD1 | TRBJ2-7 | TRBV6-1 | - | TGTGCCAGCACCGTGGACAGGGATAACTACAATGAGCAGTACTTC | CASTVDRDNYNEQYF
- | TRBJ1-5 | TRBV5-1 | few | TGTGCCAGCAGCTCAGGACAGAATAATCAGCCCCAGCATTTT | CASSSGQNNQPQHF
- | TRBJ1-1 | TRBV12-3/TRBV12-4 | - | TGTGCCAGCAGTCCTCCCGAGGGGAGTCGGGGAGCTTTCTTT | CASSPPEGSRGAFF
TRBD2 | TRBJ2-7 | TRBV20-1 | - | TGCAGTGCTCACATCAGCGGGAGGGGGCCCTACAATGAGCAGTACTTC | CSAHISGRGPYNEQYF
TRBD2 | TRBJ2-4 | TRBV28 | - | TGTGCCAGCAGTTTAAGCGGGGGGGCGCACATTCAGTACTTC | CASSLSGGAHIQYF
- | TRBJ2-3 | TRBV29-1 | - | TGCAGCGTTGAGCCCCAGGGCGGGCCAGATACGCAGTATTTT | CSVEPQGGPDTQYF
TRBD2 | TRBJ2-3 | TRBV4-1 | few | TGCGCCAGCAGCCAAGATTCGACTAGCGCTACGCAGTATTTT | CASSQDSTSATQYF
TRBD2 | TRBJ2-1 | TRBV12-3/TRBV12-4 | few | TGTGCCAGCACATTAGCGGGAGGTGAGCAGTTCTTC | CASTLAGGEQFF
TRBD2 | TRBJ2-3 | TRBV12-3/TRBV12-4 | - | TGTGCCAGCATAACCGGGACTAGCGGGGGCCTAAGCACAGATACGCAGTATTTT | CASITGTSGGLSTDTQYF
- | TRBJ2-1 | TRBV21-1 | - | TGTGCCAGCAGCCGTAGGAGTGGACCGGAGGTCTACAATGAGCAGTTCTTC | CASSRRSGPEVYNEQFF
- | TRBJ1-5 | TRBV4-2 | - | TGTGCCAGCAGCCAAGAATCATCCGGGGGCAGACAGCCCCAGCATTTT | CASSQESSGGRQPQHF
- | TRBJ2-1 | TRBV20-1 | - | TGCAGTGCAGGCAGGGGGACTTTCAATGAGCAGTTCTTC | CSAGRGTFNEQFF
- | TRBJ2-3 | TRBV7-3 | - | TGTGCCAGCAGCTTAAATATAGGTGTTACGCAGTATTTT | CASSLNIGVTQYF
- | TRBJ2-5 | TRBV20-1 | - | TGCAGTGCCACCGGGACCCAGGGAGAGACCCAGTACTTC | CSATGTQGETQYF
- | TRBJ2-3 | TRBV20-1 | - | TGCAGTGCTAGAGATAGCGGCATGGGTACAGATACGCAGTATTTT | CSARDSGMGTDTQYF
- | TRBJ1-4 | TRBV12-3/TRBV12-4 | few | TGTGCCAGCAGTTTACGCTATGAAAAACTGTTTTTT | CASSLRYEKLFF
TRBD2 | TRBJ2-1 | TRBV20-1 | few | TGCAGTGCTAGAGGCGGGGTACTAGCGCGGACCTACAATGAGCAGTTCTTC | CSARGGVLARTYNEQFF
- | TRBJ1-1 | TRBV3-1 | - | TGTGCCAGCAGCCAAGGGTCAGGGGCCGAAGCTTTCTTT | CASSQGSGAEAFF
TRBD1 | TRBJ1-6 | TRBV7-6 | - | TGTGCCAGCAGCCACAAAGGACAGGGGGATTCACCCCTCCACTTT | CASSHKGQGDSPLHF
- | TRBJ2-3 | TRBV12-3/TRBV12-4 | - | TGTGCCAGCACCGATGGGGGGACCGGGGGCGAATTAACAGATACGCAGTATTTT | CASTDGGTGGELTDTQYF
- | TRBJ2-3 | TRBV10-1 | few | TGTGCCAGCAGTGACCCAGGCACAGATACGCAGTATTTT | CASSDPGTDTQYF
- | TRBJ1-2 | TRBV11-2 | - | TGTGCCATTACGGGACGGCACGCTGAGGGGTATGGCTACACCTTC | CAITGRHAEGYGYTF
- | TRBJ1-4 | TRBV6-5 | - | TGTGCCAGCAGTTACTCCGCCCGGCACAAACTGTTTTTT | CASSYSARHKLFF
TRBD2 | TRBJ2-7 | TRBV10-3 | few | TGTGCCATCAGCGGGGGCGGGGGGGGTCTCACTGACGAGCAGTACTTC | CAISGGGGGLTDEQYF
- | TRBJ2-3 | TRBV18 | - | TGTGCCAGCTCCCGAGGGGGACTCATCACAGATACGCAGTATTTT | CASSRGGLITDTQYF
- | TRBJ1-5 | TRBV5-5 | few | TGTGCCAGCAGCAGGACGGACAGCCGGCCCGATCAGCCCCAGCATTTT | CASSRTDSRPDQPQHF
- | TRBJ2-1 | TRBV7-8 | many | TGTGCCAGCAGCTTTTCATACTCGGGCCCCACCTACAATGAGCAGTTCTTC | CASSFSYSGPTYNEQFF
- | TRBJ2-5 | TRBV7-7 | few | TGTGCCAGCAGCTTAGCGGGAATAGGAGAGACCCAGTACTTC | CASSLAGIGETQYF
- | TRBJ2-7 | TRBV6-1 | - | TGTGCCAGCAGTGGTCGGACTATTAGCTCCTACGAGCAGTACTTC | CASSGRTISSYEQYF
- | TRBJ1-2 | TRBV2 | - | TGTGCCAGCAGGCAGGGGATTTCTGACTATGGCTACACCTTC | CASRQGISDYGYTF
- | TRBJ2-7 | TRBV6-6 | - | TGTGCCAGCAGTTACCTTGGACAGACCTACGAGCAGTACTTC | CASSYLGQTYEQYF
- | TRBJ1-1 | TRBV5-1 | few | TGCGCCAGCAACCTAAGGGACGAGGGTGAAGCTTTCTTT | CASNLRDEGEAFF
TRBD2 | TRBJ2-3 | TRBV4-2 | few | TGTGCCAGCAGCCTAAGGGCCCTAGTCGGACTAGCCCTAGATACGCAGTATTTT | CASSLRALVGLALDTQYF
TRBD2 | TRBJ2-6 | TRBV6-1 | once | TGTGCCAGCAGAAGACTAGCGGGGGAATCGGGGGCCAACGTCCTGACTTTC | CASRRLAGESGANVLTF
TRBD2 | TRBJ2-7 | TRBV10-1 | - | TGCGCCAGCAGTAGGGCGACTAGCCCATACGAGCAGTACTTC | CASSRATSPYEQYF
TRBD1 | TRBJ1-1 | TRBV20-1 | - | TGCAGTGCTAGGCCCAAGAGAGCAGGGGGCACTGAAGCTTTCTTT | CSARPKRAGGTEAFF
TRBD2 | TRBJ2-7 | TRBV19 | - | TGTGCCAGTAGTACAAGAGGTAGCGGGAGGGCCTTGGACGAGCAGTACTTC | CASSTRGSGRALDEQYF
- | TRBJ1-2 | TRBV12-3/TRBV12-4 | - | TGTGCCAGCAGTTTATCCCGGGGGTCTGGCTTAACCTATGGCTACACCTTC | CASSLSRGSGLTYGYTF
TRBD1 | TRBJ2-7 | TRBV10-1 | - | TGCGCCAGCAGTGTCGGGACAGGGGCCTACAATGAGCAGTACTTC | CASSVGTGAYNEQYF
- | TRBJ2-7 | TRBV7-9 | - | TGTGCCAGCAGCTTAGAGGGCGGGATGGCCTACGAGCAGTACTTC | CASSLEGGMAYEQYF
- | TRBJ2-7 | TRBV6-5 | - | TGTGCCAGCAGTTTCGATTCCTGGGGCAGGGGGGATCAGTACTTC | CASSFDSWGRGDQYF
- | TRBJ2-7 | TRBV20-1 | - | TGCAGTGCTAGTCCGGTTAGGAAAGACTACGAGCAGTACTTC | CSASPVRKDYEQYF
- | TRBJ2-3 | TRBV7-6 | - | TGTGCCAGCAGCTTAGTTACGCGGCGGAGTGTTACAGGTACGCAGTATTTT | CASSLVTRRSVTGTQYF
TRBD2 | TRBJ2-7 | TRBV4-1 | - | TGCGCCAGCAGCCGAAGACTACCCACCGGGACTAGCGGAGACAATGAGCAGTACTTC | CASSRRLPTGTSGDNEQYF